This T cell receptor (beta chain) was identified in a study of blood T cell repertoires in COVID-19. Study as a whole: Researchers got acute and convalescent COVID-19 samples from the United States, Italy and Spain.

The method was immunoSEQ multiplex PCR; TCRdb's version includes in-frame clones alone and lacks a portion of them. Among about 220,000 clones, 84% were seen once, and the ten largest hold about 9%. There are a few counts of this clone. The germline gives CDR1 MDHEN, CDR2 SYDVKM. V lost 10 bases to trimming and J lost 7 bases; unmatched junction nucleotides: 13. CDR3 length equals 15 residues. The chain couples TRBV28 to TRBJ1-4; 9 nucleotides line up with TRBD1. This TCR was recovered from a man aged 45-65 years with active or convalescent COVID-19. The sequencing input was peripheral blood. CDR3 in DNA: TGTGCCACCCAGGAACAGGGGGCCTCGGTTGAAAAACTGTTTTTT. This translates into CATQEQGASVEKLFF.